This T cell receptor (beta chain) appears in the sequencing data of a study of blood T cell repertoires in COVID-19 (dated by TCRdb to about 2020). Background on the whole study: Samples covering the acute and convalescent phases of COVID-19 were provided by collaborators in the United States, Italy and Spain. The prospective study material was composed of cDNA or gDNA derived from T cells, B-cell-depleted T cells, or PBMCs. Deeply sampled blood TCRbeta repertoires from subjects exposed to, actively infected with, or recovered from COVID-19 were included in the dataset. The repertoires were released in a freely available public database intended as a resource for research on the immune response to SARS-CoV-2. Samples came from the ongoing ImmuneRACE study (first 160 participants) plus 1,254 subjects from 6 global collaborators. A de-identified subject ID, COVID-19 status, age in years and sex were almost always included in the sample metadata. Where available, HLA class I and class II types were obtained from metadata supplied by the sample provider rather than from assay-based typing.

The V end loses 1 base and the J end loses 0 bases, and a stretch of 16 bases separates them. There are 18 amino acids in the CDR3, from cysteine to phenylalanine inclusive. The sequence is cut down to CDR3 DNA, 54 bases in frame from base 1. CDR1 is given as SGHTA and CDR2 as FQGNSA, both from the germline V gene. Here is what the overall study found, with its caveats: The amount of clinical and demographic metadata varied by source and participant and was provided uncurated.

The collaborating institutions used their own protocols to collect whole blood in K2EDTA tubes. For TCRbeta analysis, collaborator samples were shipped as frozen whole blood, as isolated PBMCs, or as DNA extracted from either sample type. Notes on this clone: Its antigen remains unidentified. Per-base quality was not reported, and no clone a single base away is much larger than it.

TCRbeta CDR3 regions were amplified from genomic DNA by means of the immunoSEQ Assay, a bias-controlled multiplex PCR. The study's own analysis went as follows. Nucleated cell counts per sample were estimated from amplification of reference gene primers within the assay. Sequence reads were collapsed and filtered to measure the absolute abundance of every unique TCRbeta CDR3 rearrangement. Productive Simpson clonality was computed per sample as the square root of Simpson's diversity index over productive rearrangements. This immuneACCESS table, as held by TCRdb, lists in-frame sequences with V and J called but not all clones. Of the missing ones, under half trace to an unresolved V gene in checked studies; the others have no known cause. D and trimming were read from the DNA, whereas the V and J calls and clone size are those reported in that table. This sample is represented by approximately 15,000 clones; roughly 84% of them were singletons. About 27% of the sample is taken by the ten largest.

The specimen was peripheral blood. This clonotype was sampled from a woman between 50 and 59 years old with active or convalescent COVID-19. In this chain, TRBV7-2 is recombined with TRBJ2-1, with the D gene call left open. The CDR3 reads CASSLGRKSESSYNEQFF. The bases are TGTGCCAGCAGCTTAGGTCGGAAAAGCGAGAGCTCCTACAATGAGCAGTTCTTC.